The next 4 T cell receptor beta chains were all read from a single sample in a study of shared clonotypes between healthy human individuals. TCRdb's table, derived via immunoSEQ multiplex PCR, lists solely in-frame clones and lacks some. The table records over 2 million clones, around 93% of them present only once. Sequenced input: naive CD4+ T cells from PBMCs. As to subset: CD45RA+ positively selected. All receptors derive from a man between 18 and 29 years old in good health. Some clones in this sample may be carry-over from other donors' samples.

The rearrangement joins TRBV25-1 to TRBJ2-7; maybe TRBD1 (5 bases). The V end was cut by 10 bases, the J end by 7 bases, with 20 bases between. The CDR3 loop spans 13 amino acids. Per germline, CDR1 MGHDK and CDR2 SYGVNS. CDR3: CATGNPGAREQYF. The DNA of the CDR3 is TGTGCCACCGGAAACCCTGGGGCCAGGGAGCAGTACTTC.

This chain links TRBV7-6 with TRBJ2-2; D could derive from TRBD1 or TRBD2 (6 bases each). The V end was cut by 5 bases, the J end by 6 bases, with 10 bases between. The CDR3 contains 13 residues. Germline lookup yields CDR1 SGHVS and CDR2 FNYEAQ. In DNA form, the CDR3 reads TGTGCCAGCAGCCCTAGGGGGGCCGGGGAGCTGTTTTTT. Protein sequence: CASSPRGAGELFF.

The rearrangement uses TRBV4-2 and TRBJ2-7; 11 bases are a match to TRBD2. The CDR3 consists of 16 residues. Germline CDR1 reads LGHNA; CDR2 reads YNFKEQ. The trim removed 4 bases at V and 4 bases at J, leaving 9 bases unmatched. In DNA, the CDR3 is TGTGCCAGCAGCCTAACAACCGGGACTAGCGGTTACGAGCAGTACTTC. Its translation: CASSLTTGTSGYEQYF.

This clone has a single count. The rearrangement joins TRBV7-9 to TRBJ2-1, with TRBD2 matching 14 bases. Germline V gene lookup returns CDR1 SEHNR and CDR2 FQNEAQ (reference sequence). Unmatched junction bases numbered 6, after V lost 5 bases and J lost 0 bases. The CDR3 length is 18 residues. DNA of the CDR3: TGTGCCAGCAGCCGGTCAGGGACTAGCGGGAGCTCCTACAATGAGCAGTTCTTC. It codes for CASSRSGTSGSSYNEQFF.